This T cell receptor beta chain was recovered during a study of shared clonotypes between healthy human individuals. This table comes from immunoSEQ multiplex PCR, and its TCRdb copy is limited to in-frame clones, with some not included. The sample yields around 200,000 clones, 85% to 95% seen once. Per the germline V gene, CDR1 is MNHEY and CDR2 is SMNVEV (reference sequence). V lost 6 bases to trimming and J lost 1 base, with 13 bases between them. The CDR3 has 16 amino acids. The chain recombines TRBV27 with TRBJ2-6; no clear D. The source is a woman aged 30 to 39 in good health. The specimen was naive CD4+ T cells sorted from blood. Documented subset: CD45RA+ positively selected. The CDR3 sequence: CASSQILGSGANVLTF. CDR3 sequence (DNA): TGTGCCAGCAGCCAGATTCTAGGTTCTGGGGCCAACGTCCTGACTTTC.